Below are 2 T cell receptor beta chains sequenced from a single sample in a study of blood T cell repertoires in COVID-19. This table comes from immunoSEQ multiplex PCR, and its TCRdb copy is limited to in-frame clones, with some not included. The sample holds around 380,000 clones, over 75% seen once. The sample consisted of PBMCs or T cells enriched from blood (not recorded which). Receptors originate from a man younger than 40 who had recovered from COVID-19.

CDR3 region: CASSIRGGIQETQYF. Here the CDR3 DNA reads TGTGCCAGCAGTATTCGGGGGGGGATTCAAGAGACCCAGTACTTC. The V gene is TRBV2, the J gene TRBJ2-5, with TRBD2 matching over 8 bases. The CDR3 is made up of 15 amino acids. Unmatched junction bases numbered 7, after V lost 5 bases and J lost 2 bases. CDR1 and CDR2 from the germline V gene are SNHLY and FYNNEI.

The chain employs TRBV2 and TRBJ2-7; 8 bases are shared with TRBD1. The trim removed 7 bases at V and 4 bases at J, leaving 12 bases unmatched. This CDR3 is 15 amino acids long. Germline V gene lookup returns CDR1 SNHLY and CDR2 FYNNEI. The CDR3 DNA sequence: TGTGCCAGCATTCGACAGGGGACCTGGTTATACGAGCAGTACTTC. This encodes CASIRQGTWLYEQYF.